This passage covers 15 T cell receptor beta chains from one sample sequenced in a study of cytomegalovirus exposure and HLA in healthy donors. Profiling relied on immunoSEQ multiplex PCR, and the TCRdb table lists in-frame clones only, not all of them. Of 120,000 or so clones in the sample, 85% to 90% were seen once. Sample: PBMCs. All receptors derive from a woman aged 30 to 39 in good health and CMV-seronegative.

This clone has a handful of counts. V and J are TRBV7-9 and TRBJ2-5, with a weak D call TRBD2 (5 bases). Deletions cut 5 bases from V and 7 bases from J, with 17 bases between. Germline V gene sequence: CDR1 SEHNR, CDR2 FQNEAQ (reference sequence). The CDR3 has 14 amino acids. CDR3 nucleotide sequence: TGTGCCAGCAGCCCCCGGGATCCCAAGGGGACCCAGTACTTC. It encodes CASSPRDPKGTQYF.

This rearrangement joins TRBV30 to TRBJ2-1; 8 nucleotides line up with TRBD2. The CDR3 runs 13 residues. Unmatched junction bases numbered 6, after V lost 3 bases and J lost 8 bases. The V gene's germline CDR1 is GTSNPN and CDR2 SVGIG (reference sequence). CDR3 bases: TGTGCCTGGAGCCAGGGACTAGTGGATGAGCAGTTCTTC. Protein product: CAWSQGLVDEQFF.

The chain joins TRBV5-1 to TRBJ1-4; TRBD1 is a possible D gene (6 bases). CDR1 and CDR2 from the germline V gene are SGHRS and YFSETQ. V lost 3 bases and J lost 4, with 13 bases in between. The CDR3 is made up of 15 amino acids. The CDR3: CASSSLGQLNEKLFF. For the CDR3, the DNA is TGCGCCAGCAGCTCCCTTGGACAGCTTAATGAAAAACTGTTTTTT.

The chain uses TRBV11-2 and TRBJ2-3; 8 bases match TRBD1. Looked up from germline, CDR1 is SGHAT and CDR2 is FQNNGV. CDR3 length equals 16 residues. The V gene end was trimmed by 5 bases and the J gene end by 2 bases; junction bases not matched to a gene: 9. CDR3 loop: CASSPGTGASTDTQYF. DNA for the CDR3: TGTGCCAGCAGCCCAGGGACAGGCGCCTCCACAGATACGCAGTATTTT.

This sequence joins TRBV6-1 and TRBJ2-3; D is unresolved. This CDR3 is built from 17 residues. V lost 3 bases and J 0 bases, leaving 16 bases between the germline ends. From germline, CDR1 is MNHNS and CDR2 SASEGT. CDR3 amino acids: CASSEGTVTYSTDTQYF. CDR3 nucleotide sequence: TGTGCCAGCAGTGAGGGTACAGTGACCTATAGCACAGATACGCAGTATTTT.

This chain uses TRBV9 with TRBJ2-3; a possible D gene is TRBD2 (7 bases). V lost 0 bases, J lost 2 bases, and 16 bases lay in between. CDR3 size: 17 residues. The V gene's germline CDR1 is SGDLS and CDR2 YYNGEE. This CDR3 is CASSVGASGQLTDTQYF. CDR3 DNA sequence: TGTGCCAGCAGCGTAGGGGCTAGCGGACAGCTCACAGATACGCAGTATTTT.

The chain uses TRBV9 and TRBJ2-1; D perhaps matches TRBD2 (7 bases). CDR1 is SGDLS and CDR2 is YYNGEE in the germline V gene. With 4 bases removed from V and 6 bases from J, the gap between germline ends came to 20 bases. The CDR3 sequence is 16 residues long. DNA for the CDR3: TGTGCCAGCAGCCCCATGGGTAGGGGGGGAATCAATGAGCAGTTCTTC. Protein product: CASSPMGRGGINEQFF.

This chain links TRBV5-1 with TRBJ2-1; the match to TRBD2 covers 7 bases. The CDR3 is 14 residues long. Germline-derived CDR1 and CDR2 are SGHRS and YFSETQ. V lost 7 bases and J lost 7; bases outside the gene matches: 11. Here the CDR3 DNA reads TGCGCCAGCTCTTCCATGGGGGGGATGAATGAGCAGTTCTTC. Translation: CASSSMGGMNEQFF.

This chain connects TRBV10-1 to TRBJ1-2, with unresolved D. Germline-derived CDR1 and CDR2 are WNHNN and SYGVQD (reference sequence). V lost 11 bases to trimming and J lost 2 bases, with 18 bases between them. The CDR3 has 14 residues. CDR3 amino acids: CAARAITWNYGYTF. The CDR3 nucleotides are TGCGCCGCCCGCGCCATAACTTGGAACTATGGCTACACCTTC.

V usage is TRBV5-1 and J usage is TRBJ2-7; TRBD1 matches at 9 bases. The CDR3 is 15 residues long. Germline V gene lookup returns CDR1 SGHRS and CDR2 YFSETQ. With 8 bases clipped from V and 1 base from J, the junction kept 10 bases outside the gene matches. Written as DNA, the CDR3 is TGCGCCAGTTACGAACCGGGACAGGGTTCCTACGAGCAGTACTTC. Amino acid sequence: CASYEPGQGSYEQYF.

V and J are TRBV7-2 and TRBJ2-1, with TRBD2 matching 11 bases. Trimming at V came to 5 bases and at J to 6 bases, leaving 6 bases not matched to a gene. Germline assignment: CDR1 SGHTA and CDR2 FQGNSA. This CDR3 has 15 amino acids. The chain's CDR3 is CASSHSGGAGNEQFF. DNA of the CDR3: TGTGCCAGCAGCCATAGCGGGGGGGCCGGCAATGAGCAGTTCTTC.

The gene calls are TRBV30 and TRBJ2-1; D gene ambiguous. Between the trimmed V and J ends, which lost 3 bases and 7 bases, there was a span of 10 bases. The CDR3 consists of 12 residues. The V gene's germline CDR1 is GTSNPN and CDR2 SVGIG (reference sequence). Written as DNA, the CDR3 is TGTGCCTGGAGCATTGACTTTAATGAGCAGTTCTTC. Amino acid sequence: CAWSIDFNEQFF.

This CDR3 is CASSLSGDGELFF. CDR3 coding DNA: TGTGCCAGCAGTTTAAGTGGAGACGGGGAGCTGTTTTTT. The rearrangement links TRBV28 to TRBJ2-2, with D unclear. Per the germline V gene, CDR1 is MDHEN and CDR2 is SYDVKM. The CDR3 totals 13 residues. Trimming left V 2 bases short and J 7 bases short, with 8 bases between. Full variable domain (remainder filled in from reference TRBV28 and TRBJ2-2): DVKVTQSSRYLVKRTGEKVFLECVQDMDHENMFWYRQDPGLGLRLIYFSYDVKMKEKGDIPEGYSVSREKKERFSLILESASTNQTSMYLCASSLSGDGELFFGEGSRLTVL.

V and J are TRBV6-4 and TRBJ1-6; 7 bases match TRBD1. Germline lookup yields CDR1 MRHNA and CDR2 SNTAGT. Trimming at V came to 6 bases and at J to 9 bases, leaving 5 bases not matched to a gene. The CDR3 consists of 13 residues. For the CDR3, the DNA is TGTGCCAGCAGCGAAGGGGGCTCTTCACCCCTCCACTTT. Translating gives CASSEGGSSPLHF.

V and J are TRBV18 and TRBJ1-1; D unclear. CDR3 size: 15 residues. Germline CDR1 and CDR2: KGHSH and LQKENI. Trimming cost V 3 bases and J 1 base, with 12 bases left between them. The CDR3 is CASSPPGTRNTEAFF. Here the CDR3 DNA reads TGTGCCAGCTCACCCCCGGGAACCCGGAACACTGAAGCTTTCTTT.